The rows below give T cell receptor beta chains drawn from one sample of a study of blood T cells in healthy people across ages. TCRdb called the 5' RACE reads again in MiXCR, with one record for every CDR3 protein. The data contain 1.5 million to 2 million distinct CDR3 sequences, approximately 28% of them singletons. What was sequenced was blood. All receptors derive from a woman in her 30s in good health. CDR3s include the opening cysteine and the closing phenylalanine or tryptophan. A D gene is named only where the DNA matches it firmly. Only some rows state a clone size, as once, few, many or a class for expanded clones.

v_call	d_call	j_call	clone_size	cdr3_nt	cdr3_aa
TRBV15	TRBD1	TRBJ2-7	few	TGTGCCACCAGCATAGTGGGACAGGGGTACGAGCAGTACTTC	CATSIVGQGYEQYF
TRBV12-3/TRBV12-4	NA	TRBJ1-1	few	TGTGCCAGCAGGGATCGGACAAATGAAGCTTTCTTT	CASRDRTNEAFF
TRBV5-1	NA	TRBJ2-5	NA	TGCGCCAGCCGGGCGGGTAGCTTGGAGACCCAGTACTTC	CASRAGSLETQYF
TRBV7-9	TRBD1	TRBJ2-1	NA	TGTGCCAGCAGTTCGCCGGGACAGGGGGTCGGAAAGCAGTTCTTC	CASSSPGQGVGKQFF
TRBV3-1	TRBD2	TRBJ2-1	few	TGTGCCAGCAGCTTAGTAGCGGGGGGGCCGGGCAATGAGCAGTTCTTC	CASSLVAGGPGNEQFF
TRBV10-3	TRBD2	TRBJ2-5	many	TGTGCCATCAGGAATAGCGGGAAGGAGACCCAGTACTTC	CAIRNSGKETQYF
TRBV20-1	NA	TRBJ1-1	NA	TGCACTTGGCCCGGGGGGAACCAGATGAACACTGAAGCTTTCTTT	CTWPGGNQMNTEAFF
TRBV20-1	NA	TRBJ1-2	NA	TGCAGCGCTAGATGGGCCGAACGCTATGGCTACATCTTC	CSARWAERYGYIF
TRBV20-1	TRBD1	TRBJ1-2	once	TGCAGTGCTGGGGCCGGGACAGGGATAGGAGGCTACACCTTC	CSAGAGTGIGGYTF
TRBV28	NA	TRBJ2-1	many	TGTGCCAGCCGACTGGGGGCAGCCTCCTACAATGAGCAGTTCTTC	CASRLGAASYNEQFF
TRBV20-1	NA	TRBJ2-1	NA	TGCAGTGCTAGGGACAGCGGTGAAAATGAGCAGTTCTTC	CSARDSGENEQFF
TRBV12-3/TRBV12-4	NA	TRBJ2-4	many	TGTGCCAGCAGTTTCGGAGACCAACAGGGCATTCAGTACTTC	CASSFGDQQGIQYF
TRBV19	NA	TRBJ2-5	NA	TGTGCCAGTAGTATAGCTAGCCCAGAGACCCAGTACTTC	CASSIASPETQYF
TRBV27	TRBD2	TRBJ2-3	NA	TGTGCCAGCAGTTTGCCCGGGGCTAGCGGGAGGCGAGATACGCAGTATTTT	CASSLPGASGRRDTQYF
TRBV6-6	NA	TRBJ1-5	NA	TGTGCCAGCGGCATTGGACAGCCAAGCAATCAGCCCCAGCATTTT	CASGIGQPSNQPQHF
TRBV29-1	TRBD2	TRBJ2-1	many	TGCAGCGGGGGGGGGTCCCATGAGCAGTTCTTC	CSGGGSHEQFF
TRBV20-1	NA	TRBJ1-4	NA	TGCAGTGCCAAACACGAAAGGGGGACAACTAATGAAAAACTGTTTTTT	CSAKHERGTTNEKLFF
TRBV6-6	TRBD1	TRBJ1-3	NA	TGTGCCAGCAGTCCGACAGGGGGTACCGGAAACACCATATATTTT	CASSPTGGTGNTIYF
TRBV28	NA	TRBJ2-5	NA	TGTGCCAGCAGTTTGTGGGGGCTGGAGGAGACCCAGTACTTC	CASSLWGLEETQYF
TRBV5-1	NA	TRBJ2-7	few	TGCGCCAGCAGCCCTACGGGTTCGTCGAACTACGAGCAGTACTTC	CASSPTGSSNYEQYF
TRBV2	NA	TRBJ1-2	NA	TGTGCCAGCAGTGGGGGTTTGGACGACTATGGCTACACCTTC	CASSGGLDDYGYTF
TRBV20-1	TRBD2	TRBJ2-3	few	TGCAGTGCTGCTCGCCGGCTAGCGGGACCAGATACGCAGTATTTT	CSAARRLAGPDTQYF
TRBV7-9	NA	TRBJ2-7	NA	TGTGCCAGCAGTTCGAATGCGGGGACCTACGAGCAGTACTTC	CASSSNAGTYEQYF
TRBV7-9	NA	TRBJ1-2	NA	TGTGCCAGCAGCCTAGTAGGGTTCCTACCTAACTATGGCTACACCTTC	CASSLVGFLPNYGYTF
TRBV28	NA	TRBJ1-5	NA	TGTGCCAGCAGCCCCCCGGGGGCAAGCGATCAGCCCCAGCATTTT	CASSPPGASDQPQHF
TRBV7-6	TRBD2	TRBJ2-5	NA	TGTGCCAGCAGCCAGCCCCAGACTAGCGGCCAAGAGACCCAGTACTTC	CASSQPQTSGQETQYF
TRBV6-6	TRBD1	TRBJ1-2	NA	TGTGCCAGCAGTAATGAAAGACAGGGAATAAGCTATGGCTACACCTTC	CASSNERQGISYGYTF
TRBV7-6	TRBD2	TRBJ2-1	NA	TGTGCCAGCAGCTTATCCCAGCGGGAATCCTACAATGAGCAGTTCTTC	CASSLSQRESYNEQFF
TRBV20-1	NA	TRBJ1-5	NA	TGCAGTGCTGCCCTATCATCTTATAGCAATCAGCCCCAGCATTTT	CSAALSSYSNQPQHF
TRBV6-4	NA	TRBJ2-1	NA	TGTGCCAGCAGTGATCTCGGGGGTTACAATGAGCAGTTCTTC	CASSDLGGYNEQFF
TRBV20-1	TRBD2	TRBJ2-3	NA	TGCAGTGCTAGAGATTGGGCCGGGGGGGCAAAAGATACGCAGTATTTT	CSARDWAGGAKDTQYF
TRBV5-1	NA	TRBJ2-7	few	TGCGCCAGCAGCGTGTCGTCCCAGACGGGCGAGCAGTACTTC	CASSVSSQTGEQYF